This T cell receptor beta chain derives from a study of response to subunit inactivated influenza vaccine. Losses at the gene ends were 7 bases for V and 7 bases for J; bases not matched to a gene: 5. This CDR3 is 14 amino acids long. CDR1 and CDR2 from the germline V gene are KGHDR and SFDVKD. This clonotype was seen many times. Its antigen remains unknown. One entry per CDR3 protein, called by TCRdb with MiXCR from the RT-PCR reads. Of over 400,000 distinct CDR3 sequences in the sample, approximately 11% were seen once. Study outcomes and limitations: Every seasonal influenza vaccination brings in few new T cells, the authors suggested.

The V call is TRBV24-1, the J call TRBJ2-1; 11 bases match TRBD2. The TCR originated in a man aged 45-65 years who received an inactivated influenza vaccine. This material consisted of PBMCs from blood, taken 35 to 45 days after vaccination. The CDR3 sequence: CATSGTSGPNEQFF. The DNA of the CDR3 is TGTGCCACCAGCGGGACTAGCGGTCCTAATGAGCAGTTCTTC.